This is a list of T cell receptor beta chains from one sample in a study of cytomegalovirus exposure and HLA in healthy donors. Only in-frame clones appear in the TCRdb table, and some are missing; sequencing was by immunoSEQ multiplex PCR. The sample lists over 60,000 clones; roughly 94% were seen once. Material: PBMCs. The source of these receptors is a man between 18 and 29 years old in good health and CMV-seropositive. CDR3s include the opening cysteine and the closing phenylalanine or tryptophan. The D gene is left open where the match is weak. The size entry is marked missing in some rows and otherwise reads once, few, many or a size class.

size	V	D	J	CDR3	DNA
NA	TRBV15	NA	TRBJ1-1	CATSRDRSHAALLSAFF	TGTGCCACCAGCAGAGATCGGTCTCACGCGGCCCTACTATCCGCTTTCTTT
NA	TRBV6-5	NA	TRBJ1-2	CASSGDSNYGYTF	TGTGCCAGCAGCGGGGATTCTAACTATGGCTACACCTTC
NA	TRBV28	NA	TRBJ1-5	CASILTGLGNQPQHF	TGTGCCAGCATCCTCACAGGGTTGGGCAATCAGCCCCAGCATTTT
NA	TRBV27	TRBD2	TRBJ2-5	CASRTSGRLQETQYF	TGTGCCAGCAGAACTAGCGGGAGGCTCCAAGAGACCCAGTACTTC
NA	TRBV28	TRBD2	TRBJ2-1	CASSFPTSGRTYNEQFF	TGTGCCAGCAGTTTCCCGACTAGCGGGAGGACCTACAATGAGCAGTTCTTC
NA	TRBV6-1	NA	TRBJ1-1	CASSELVRSRGNTEAFF	TGTGCCAGCAGTGAACTTGTTCGAAGCAGGGGGAACACTGAAGCTTTCTTT
NA	TRBV11-2	NA	TRBJ2-7	CASEGEGEQYF	TGTGCCAGCGAGGGGGAAGGCGAGCAGTACTTC
NA	TRBV10-2	TRBD1	TRBJ2-7	CASRQTGTYEQYF	TGCGCCAGCAGGCAGACAGGGACCTACGAGCAGTACTTC
NA	TRBV2	TRBD2	TRBJ2-5	CASRLAGGPVETQYF	TGTGCCAGCAGGCTAGCGGGAGGGCCGGTGGAGACCCAGTACTTC
NA	TRBV28	NA	TRBJ2-5	CATEGAGETQYF	TGTGCCACCGAGGGGGCGGGGGAGACCCAGTACTTC
NA	TRBV21-1	NA	TRBJ2-5	CASSKARVGGVRETQYF	TGTGCCAGCAGCAAAGCTAGAGTAGGGGGCGTGAGGGAGACCCAGTACTTC
NA	TRBV5-1	NA	TRBJ2-2	CASSLSVVYTGELFF	TGCGCCAGCAGCTTATCAGTGGTTTACACCGGGGAGCTGTTTTTT
NA	TRBV6-5	NA	TRBJ2-3	CASSYGQTTDTQYF	TGTGCCAGCAGTTACGGACAGACTACAGATACGCAGTATTTT
NA	TRBV6-4	NA	TRBJ2-5	CASIGGARETQYF	TGTGCCAGCATAGGGGGGGCGCGGGAGACCCAGTACTTC
NA	TRBV27	NA	TRBJ2-7	CASQRGFGYEQYF	TGTGCCAGCCAGCGAGGGTTTGGCTACGAGCAGTACTTC
NA	TRBV7-9	NA	TRBJ1-1	CASRTSRLNTEAFF	TGTGCCAGCAGAACAAGCAGGTTGAACACTGAAGCTTTCTTT
NA	TRBV25-1	NA	TRBJ1-2	CASSESTRSPSYGYTF	TGTGCCAGCAGTGAATCTACGCGGTCGCCGAGTTATGGCTACACCTTC
NA	TRBV19	NA	TRBJ2-1	CASSIRDTSSYNEQFF	TGTGCCAGTTCAATACGGGACACGAGCTCCTACAATGAGCAGTTCTTC
NA	TRBV18	TRBD1	TRBJ1-4	CASSRTGAPNEKLFF	TGTGCCAGCTCACGAACAGGGGCGCCTAATGAAAAACTGTTTTTT
once	TRBV27	TRBD2	TRBJ2-1	CASSLSDGTSHEQFF	TGTGCCAGCAGTTTATCTGACGGGACTAGTCATGAGCAGTTCTTC
NA	TRBV6-1	TRBD2	TRBJ2-3	CASREPGLAGGTDTQYF	TGTGCCAGCAGAGAACCGGGACTAGCGGGAGGAACAGATACGCAGTATTTT
once	TRBV7-2	TRBD2	TRBJ2-3	CASSLALTGGAGTQYF	TGTGCCAGCAGCTTAGCGCTGACGGGGGGGGCGGGCACGCAGTATTTT
NA	TRBV5-6	TRBD1	TRBJ2-2	CASSLTGGASGELFF	TGTGCCAGCAGCTTGACAGGGGGCGCGTCGGGGGAGCTGTTTTTT
NA	TRBV28	NA	TRBJ1-4	CASGGATNEKLFF	TGTGCCAGCGGGGGGGCTACTAATGAAAAACTGTTTTTT
NA	TRBV5-5	TRBD1	TRBJ1-6	CASSIGQGVPSSYNSPLHF	TGTGCCAGCAGTATCGGACAGGGGGTCCCCAGCTCCTATAATTCACCCCTCCACTTT
NA	TRBV6-4	TRBD2	TRBJ2-3	CASSDERGGPDTQYF	TGTGCCAGCAGTGACGAGCGGGGGGGCCCAGATACGCAGTATTTT
NA	TRBV5-8	TRBD2	TRBJ2-3	CASSSPGRGGTDTQYF	TGTGCCAGCAGCTCCCCGGGGCGGGGGGGCACAGATACGCAGTATTTT
NA	TRBV6-5	NA	TRBJ2-2	CASSDREAGELFF	TGTGCCAGCAGTGACCGCGAGGCCGGGGAGCTGTTTTTT
NA	TRBV15	TRBD1	TRBJ2-7	CATRGTGPSYEQYF	TGTGCCACCAGGGGGACAGGACCTTCCTACGAGCAGTACTTC
NA	TRBV7-3	NA	TRBJ1-5	CASSPRNQPQHF	TGTGCCAGCAGCCCCAGGAATCAGCCCCAGCATTTT
NA	TRBV5-6	TRBD2	TRBJ2-7	CASSLERGRELVYEQYF	TGTGCCAGCAGCTTGGAGCGGGGGAGGGAACTCGTCTACGAGCAGTACTTC
NA	TRBV28	NA	TRBJ1-5	CASSRDGRNQPQHF	TGTGCCAGCAGTAGAGACGGGAGAAATCAGCCCCAGCATTTT
NA	TRBV11-2	TRBD2	TRBJ2-5	CASSLDDFAGGETQYF	TGTGCCAGCAGCTTAGATGACTTTGCGGGGGGGGAGACCCAGTACTTC
NA	TRBV29-1	NA	TRBJ1-1	CSAHRDASTEAFF	TGCAGCGCACACAGGGACGCGTCCACTGAAGCTTTCTTT
NA	TRBV7-2	TRBD1	TRBJ1-4	CASSLGQPYATNEKLFF	TGTGCCAGCAGCCTGGGACAGCCATATGCAACTAATGAAAAACTGTTTTTT
NA	TRBV23-1	TRBD2	TRBJ2-1	CASSQSVRAMGLAGGPCWEQFF	TGCGCCAGCAGTCAATCGGTGAGGGCGATGGGACTAGCGGGAGGGCCCTGTTGGGAGCAGTTCTTC
NA	TRBV28	NA	TRBJ1-1	CASSLRHTEAFF	TGTGCCAGCAGTTTGAGGCACACTGAAGCTTTCTTT
few	TRBV4-1	NA	TRBJ2-7	CASSQEAPGYSYEQYF	TGCGCCAGCAGCCAAGAAGCTCCGGGATACTCCTACGAGCAGTACTTC
NA	TRBV7-8	NA	TRBJ2-2	CASSLVRGVDTGELFF	TGTGCCAGCAGCTTAGTTAGAGGCGTTGACACCGGGGAGCTGTTTTTT
once	TRBV19	NA	TRBJ1-4	CASSITESREKLFF	TGTGCCAGTAGTATTACAGAGTCGAGAGAAAAACTGTTTTTT
NA	TRBV19	TRBD2	TRBJ2-1	CASSTRASGPAYNEQFF	TGTGCCAGTAGTACCCGGGCTAGCGGGCCGGCCTACAATGAGCAGTTCTTC
once	TRBV5-6	NA	TRBJ2-1	CASSPVGVDNEQFF	TGTGCCAGCAGCCCCGTAGGGGTTGACAATGAGCAGTTCTTC
NA	TRBV6-1	NA	TRBJ2-5	CASSGPGHRTQYF	TGTGCCAGCAGTGGACCTGGGCATCGGACCCAGTACTTC
NA	TRBV10-3	NA	TRBJ1-1	CANSGVMNTEAFF	TGTGCCAATTCGGGGGTGATGAACACTGAAGCTTTCTTT
NA	TRBV4-1	TRBD2	TRBJ2-1	CASSQVSGGPYNEQFF	TGCGCCAGCAGCCAAGTTAGCGGGGGGCCGTACAATGAGCAGTTCTTC
NA	TRBV28	NA	TRBJ1-2	CASSSPTDNGYTF	TGTGCCAGCAGTTCCCCCACAGATAATGGCTACACCTTC
NA	TRBV28	TRBD2	TRBJ2-3	CASSLLTSGGTDTQYF	TGTGCCAGCAGTTTATTGACTAGCGGGGGGACAGATACGCAGTATTTT
once	TRBV2	TRBD1	TRBJ1-4	CASSGQGGNEKLFF	TGTGCCAGCAGTGGACAGGGAGGCAATGAAAAACTGTTTTTT
once	TRBV5-8	TRBD2	TRBJ2-3	CASSPPPTSGARSTDTQYF	TGTGCCAGCAGCCCACCCCCGACTAGCGGGGCCCGGAGCACAGATACGCAGTATTTT